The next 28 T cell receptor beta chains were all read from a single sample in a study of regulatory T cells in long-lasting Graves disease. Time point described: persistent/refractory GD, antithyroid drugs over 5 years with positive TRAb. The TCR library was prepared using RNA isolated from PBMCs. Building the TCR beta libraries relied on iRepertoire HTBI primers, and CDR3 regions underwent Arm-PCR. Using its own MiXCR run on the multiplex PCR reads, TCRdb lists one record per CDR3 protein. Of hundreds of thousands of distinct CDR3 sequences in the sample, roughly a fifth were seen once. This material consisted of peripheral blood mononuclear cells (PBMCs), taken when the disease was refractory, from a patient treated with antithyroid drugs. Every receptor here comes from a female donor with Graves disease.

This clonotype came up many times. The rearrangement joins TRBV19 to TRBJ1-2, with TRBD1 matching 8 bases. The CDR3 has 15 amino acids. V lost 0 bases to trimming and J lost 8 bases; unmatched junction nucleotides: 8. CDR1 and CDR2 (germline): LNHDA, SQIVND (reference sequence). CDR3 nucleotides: TGTGCCAGTAGTATAGACTTGACAGGGGCTTACGGCTACACCTTC. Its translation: CASSIDLTGAYGYTF. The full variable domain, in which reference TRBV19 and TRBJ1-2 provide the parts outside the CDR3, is DGGITQSPKYLFRKEGQNVTLSCEQNLNHDAMYWYRQDPGQGLRLIYYSQIVNDFQKGDIAEGYSVSREKKESFPLTVTSAQKNPTAFYLCASSIDLTGAYGYTFGSGTRLTVV.

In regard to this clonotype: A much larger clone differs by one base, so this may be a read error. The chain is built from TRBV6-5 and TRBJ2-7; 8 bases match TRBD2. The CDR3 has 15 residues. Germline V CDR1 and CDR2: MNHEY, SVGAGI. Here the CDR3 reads CASSYSVSGTYELYF. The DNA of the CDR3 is TGTGCCAGCAGTTACTCTGTTAGCGGGACTTACGAGCTGTACTTC.

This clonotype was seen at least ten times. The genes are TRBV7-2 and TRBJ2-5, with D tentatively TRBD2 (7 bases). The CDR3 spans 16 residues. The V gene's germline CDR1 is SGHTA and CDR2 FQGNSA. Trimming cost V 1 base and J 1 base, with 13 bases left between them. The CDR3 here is CASSLVGGGTQETQYF. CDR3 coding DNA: TGTGCCAGCAGCTTAGTAGGGGGGGGAACCCAAGAGACCCAGTACTTC.

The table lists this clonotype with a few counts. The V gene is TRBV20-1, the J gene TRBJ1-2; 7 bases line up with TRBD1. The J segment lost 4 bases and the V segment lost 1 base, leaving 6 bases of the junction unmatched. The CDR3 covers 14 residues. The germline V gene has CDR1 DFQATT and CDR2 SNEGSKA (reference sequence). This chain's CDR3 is CSARGGGAIYGYTF. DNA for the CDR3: TGCAGTGCTAGAGGAGGGGGCGCAATCTATGGCTACACCTTC.

CDR3 residues: CASSMTGGRREQYF. The CDR3 DNA is TGTGCCAGTAGTATGACAGGGGGCCGGCGCGAGCAGTACTTC. The chain couples TRBV19 to TRBJ2-7; TRBD1 matches 10 bases. With 3 bases clipped from V and 6 bases from J, the junction kept 5 bases outside the gene matches. The CDR3 has 14 amino acids. CDR1 and CDR2 from the germline V gene are LNHDA and SQIVND (reference sequence). Full variable domain (outside the CDR3, taken from reference TRBV19 and TRBJ2-7): DGGITQSPKYLFRKEGQNVTLSCEQNLNHDAMYWYRQDPGQGLRLIYYSQIVNDFQKGDIAEGYSVSREKKESFPLTVTSAQKNPTAFYLCASSMTGGRREQYFGPGTRLTVT.

The CDR3 loop reads CASSLRTDESLHF. CDR3 coding DNA: TGTGCCAGCAGCCTTCGGACAGACGAGTCCCTCCACTTT. This sequence joins TRBV14 and TRBJ1-6; a possible D gene is TRBD1 (6 bases). The CDR3 is 13 amino acids. In germline, CDR1 is SGHDN, CDR2 FVKESK. V lost 4 bases and J lost 14, with 15 bases in between.

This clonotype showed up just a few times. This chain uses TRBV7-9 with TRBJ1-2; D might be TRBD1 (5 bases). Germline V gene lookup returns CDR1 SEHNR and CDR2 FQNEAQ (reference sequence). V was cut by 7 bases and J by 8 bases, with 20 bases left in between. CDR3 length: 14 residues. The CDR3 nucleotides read TGTGCCAGCACCGACCGGGGGTTCCAGGGAGGCTACACCTTC. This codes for CASTDRGFQGGYTF.

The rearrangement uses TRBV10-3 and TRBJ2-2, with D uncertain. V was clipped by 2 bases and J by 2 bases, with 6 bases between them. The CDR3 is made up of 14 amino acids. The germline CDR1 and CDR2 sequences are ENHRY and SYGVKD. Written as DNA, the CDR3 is TGTGCCATCAGTGAGGGACCAAACACCGGGGAGCTGTTTTTT. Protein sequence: CAISEGPNTGELFF.

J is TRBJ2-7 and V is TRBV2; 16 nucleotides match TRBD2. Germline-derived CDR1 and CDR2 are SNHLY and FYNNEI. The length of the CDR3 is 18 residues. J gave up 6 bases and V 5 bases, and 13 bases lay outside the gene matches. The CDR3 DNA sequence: TGTGCCAGCAGTCCCGGGACTAGCGGGAGGGCCAGGGATCGCGAGCAGTACTTC. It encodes CASSPGTSGRARDREQYF.

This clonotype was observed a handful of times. The CDR3 loop reads CATSQGTDSPLHF. The CDR3 DNA reads TGTGCCACCAGTCAGGGGACGGATTCACCCCTCCACTTT. The chain links TRBV15 to TRBJ1-6, with D possibly TRBD1 on 6 matching bases. Per germline, CDR1 LNHNV and CDR2 YYDKDF (reference sequence). V was shortened by 6 bases and J by 8 bases, with 11 bases between the two germline ends. There are 13 residues in the CDR3.

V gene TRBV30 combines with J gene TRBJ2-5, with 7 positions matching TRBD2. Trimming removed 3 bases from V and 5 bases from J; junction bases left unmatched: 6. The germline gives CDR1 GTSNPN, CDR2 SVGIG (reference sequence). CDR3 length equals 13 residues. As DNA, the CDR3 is TGTGCCTGGAGGCGGGGGTTGGGGGAGACCCAGTACTTC. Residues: CAWRRGLGETQYF. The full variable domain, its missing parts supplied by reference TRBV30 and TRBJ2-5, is SQTIHQWPATLVQPVGSPLSLECTVEGTSNPNLYWYRQAAGRGLQLLFYSVGIGQISSEVPQNLSASRPQDRQFILSSKKLLLSDSGFYLCAWRRGLGETQYFGPGTRLLVL.

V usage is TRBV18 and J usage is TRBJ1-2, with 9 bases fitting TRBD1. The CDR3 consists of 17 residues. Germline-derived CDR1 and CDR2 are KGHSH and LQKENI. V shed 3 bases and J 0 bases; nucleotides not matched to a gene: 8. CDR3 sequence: CASSPPGQGPANYGYTF. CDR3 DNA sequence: TGTGCCAGCTCACCGCCGGGACAGGGTCCGGCTAACTATGGCTACACCTTC.

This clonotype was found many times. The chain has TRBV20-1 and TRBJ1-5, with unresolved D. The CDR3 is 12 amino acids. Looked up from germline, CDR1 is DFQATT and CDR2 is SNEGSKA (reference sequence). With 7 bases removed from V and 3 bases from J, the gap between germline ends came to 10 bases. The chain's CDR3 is CSVSRHNQPQHF. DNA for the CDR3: TGCAGTGTTTCGAGACACAATCAGCCCCAGCATTTT.

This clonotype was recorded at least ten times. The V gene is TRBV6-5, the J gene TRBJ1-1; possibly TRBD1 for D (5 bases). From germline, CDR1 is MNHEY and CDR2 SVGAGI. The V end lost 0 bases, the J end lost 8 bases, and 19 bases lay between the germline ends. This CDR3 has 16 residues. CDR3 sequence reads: CASSYSTVSGALEAFF. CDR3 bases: TGTGCCAGCAGTTACTCGACGGTGAGCGGGGCCCTCGAAGCTTTCTTT.

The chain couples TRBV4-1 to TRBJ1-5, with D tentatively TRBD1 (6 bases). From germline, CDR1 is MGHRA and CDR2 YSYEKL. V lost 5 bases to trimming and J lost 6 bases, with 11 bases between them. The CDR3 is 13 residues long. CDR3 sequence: CASSFDRSQPQHF. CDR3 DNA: TGCGCCAGCAGCTTCGACAGGTCTCAGCCCCAGCATTTT.

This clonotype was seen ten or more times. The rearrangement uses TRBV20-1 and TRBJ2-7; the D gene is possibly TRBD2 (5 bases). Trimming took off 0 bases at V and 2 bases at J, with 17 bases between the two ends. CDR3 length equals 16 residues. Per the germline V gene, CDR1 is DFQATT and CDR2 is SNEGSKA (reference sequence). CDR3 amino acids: CSARDYRRGYTYEQYF. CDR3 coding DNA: TGCAGTGCTAGAGACTATAGGAGAGGGTACACCTACGAGCAGTACTTC.

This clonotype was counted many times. The CDR3, as DNA: TGCGCCAGCAGCCTACAGACAGGGGTGAACACTGAAGCTTTCTTT. Protein sequence: CASSLQTGVNTEAFF. J is TRBJ1-1 and V is TRBV5-1, with TRBD1 matching over 8 bases. The CDR3 runs to 15 residues. J gave up 0 bases and V 4 bases, and 5 bases lay outside the gene matches. From germline, CDR1 is SGHRS and CDR2 YFSETQ. Using reference TRBV5-1 and TRBJ1-1 for the parts outside the CDR3, the full variable domain is KAGVTQTPRYLIKTRGQQVTLSCSPISGHRSVSWYQQTPGQGLQFLFEYFSETQRNKGNFPGRFSGRQFSNSRSEMNVSTLELGDSALYLCASSLQTGVNTEAFFGQGTRLTVV.

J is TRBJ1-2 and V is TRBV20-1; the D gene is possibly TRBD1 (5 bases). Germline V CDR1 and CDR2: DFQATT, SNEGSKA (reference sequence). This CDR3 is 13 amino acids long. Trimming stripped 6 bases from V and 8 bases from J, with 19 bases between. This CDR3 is CSAAGRADGGYTF. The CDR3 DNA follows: TGCAGTGCCGCTGGCAGGGCGGATGGAGGCTACACCTTC.

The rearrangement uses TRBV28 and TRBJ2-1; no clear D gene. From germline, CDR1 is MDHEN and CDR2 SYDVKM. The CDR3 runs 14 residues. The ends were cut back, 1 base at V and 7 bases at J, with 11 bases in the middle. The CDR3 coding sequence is TGTGCCAGCAGTTTATTGTCACGTGGGAATGAGCAGTTCTTC. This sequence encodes CASSLLSRGNEQFF.

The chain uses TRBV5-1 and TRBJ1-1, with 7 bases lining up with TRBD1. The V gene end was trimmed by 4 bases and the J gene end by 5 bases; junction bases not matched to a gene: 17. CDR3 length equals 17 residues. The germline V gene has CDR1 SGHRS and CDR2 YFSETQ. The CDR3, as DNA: TGCGCCAGCAGCGTTGGACGGGACAGAGTTATGAGGACTGAAGCTTTCTTT. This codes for CASSVGRDRVMRTEAFF.

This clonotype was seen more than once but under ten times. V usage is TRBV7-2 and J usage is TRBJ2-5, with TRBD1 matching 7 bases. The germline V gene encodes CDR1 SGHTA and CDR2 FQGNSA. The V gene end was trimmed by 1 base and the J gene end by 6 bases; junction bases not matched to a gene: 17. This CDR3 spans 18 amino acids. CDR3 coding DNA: TGTGCCAGCAGCTTAGAGGTTTTAAGGGGGCTTGGAAGACAGACCCAGTACTTC. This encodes CASSLEVLRGLGRQTQYF.

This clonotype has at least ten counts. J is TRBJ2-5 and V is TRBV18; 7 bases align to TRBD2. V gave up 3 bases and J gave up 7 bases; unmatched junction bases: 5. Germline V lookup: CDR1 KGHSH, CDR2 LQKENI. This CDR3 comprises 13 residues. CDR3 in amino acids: CASSPGGYLTQYF. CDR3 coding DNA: TGTGCCAGCTCACCGGGAGGGTATTTGACCCAGTACTTC.

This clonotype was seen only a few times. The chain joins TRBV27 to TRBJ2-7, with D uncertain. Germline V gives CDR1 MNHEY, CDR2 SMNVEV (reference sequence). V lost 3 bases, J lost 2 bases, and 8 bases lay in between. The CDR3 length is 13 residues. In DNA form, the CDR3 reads TGTGCCAGCAGTTTTTCCGCTGCCTACGAGCAGTACTTC. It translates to CASSFSAAYEQYF.

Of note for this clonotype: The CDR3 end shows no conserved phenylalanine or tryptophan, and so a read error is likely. CDR3 in DNA: TGTGCCAGCAGCGTAGCGAGGGAAACTGAAGCTTTCATT. Residues: CASSVARETEAFI. The rearrangement joins TRBV9 to TRBJ1-1; D ambiguous. The CDR3 is made up of 13 amino acids. V was cut by 0 bases and J by 5 bases, with 8 bases left in between. The germline gives CDR1 SGDLS, CDR2 YYNGEE.

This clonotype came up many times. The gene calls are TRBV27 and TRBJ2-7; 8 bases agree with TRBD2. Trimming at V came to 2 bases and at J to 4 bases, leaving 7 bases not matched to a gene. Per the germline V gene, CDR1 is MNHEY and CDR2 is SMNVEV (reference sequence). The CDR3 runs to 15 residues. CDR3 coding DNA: TGTGCCAGCAGTTTACCCCCTAAGCGGGAGTACGAGCAGTACTTC. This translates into CASSLPPKREYEQYF.

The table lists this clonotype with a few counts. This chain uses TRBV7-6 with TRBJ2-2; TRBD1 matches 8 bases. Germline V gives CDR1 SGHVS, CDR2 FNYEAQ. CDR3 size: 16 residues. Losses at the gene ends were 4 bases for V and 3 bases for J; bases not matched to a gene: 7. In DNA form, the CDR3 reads TGTGCCAGCAGCTGGGGGGACAGGATTTACACCGGGGAGCTGTTTTTT. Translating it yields CASSWGDRIYTGELFF.

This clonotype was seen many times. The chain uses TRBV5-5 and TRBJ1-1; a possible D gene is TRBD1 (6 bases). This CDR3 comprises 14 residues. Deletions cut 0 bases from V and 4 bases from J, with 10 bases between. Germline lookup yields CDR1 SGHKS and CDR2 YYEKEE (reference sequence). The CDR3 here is CASSLEQGLTEAFF. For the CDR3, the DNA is TGTGCCAGCAGCTTGGAACAGGGACTCACTGAAGCTTTCTTT. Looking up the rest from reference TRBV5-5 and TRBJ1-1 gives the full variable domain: DAGVTQSPTHLIKTRGQQVTLRCSPISGHKSVSWYQQVLGQGPQFIFQYYEKEERGRGNFPDRFSARQFPNYSSELNVNALLLGDSALYLCASSLEQGLTEAFFGQGTRLTVV.

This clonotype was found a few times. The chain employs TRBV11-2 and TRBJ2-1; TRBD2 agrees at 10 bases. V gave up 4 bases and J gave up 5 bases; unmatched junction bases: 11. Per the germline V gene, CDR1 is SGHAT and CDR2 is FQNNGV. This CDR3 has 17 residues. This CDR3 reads CASSSYKVAGGNNEQFF. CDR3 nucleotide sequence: TGTGCCAGCAGCTCCTATAAAGTAGCGGGGGGTAACAATGAGCAGTTCTTC.